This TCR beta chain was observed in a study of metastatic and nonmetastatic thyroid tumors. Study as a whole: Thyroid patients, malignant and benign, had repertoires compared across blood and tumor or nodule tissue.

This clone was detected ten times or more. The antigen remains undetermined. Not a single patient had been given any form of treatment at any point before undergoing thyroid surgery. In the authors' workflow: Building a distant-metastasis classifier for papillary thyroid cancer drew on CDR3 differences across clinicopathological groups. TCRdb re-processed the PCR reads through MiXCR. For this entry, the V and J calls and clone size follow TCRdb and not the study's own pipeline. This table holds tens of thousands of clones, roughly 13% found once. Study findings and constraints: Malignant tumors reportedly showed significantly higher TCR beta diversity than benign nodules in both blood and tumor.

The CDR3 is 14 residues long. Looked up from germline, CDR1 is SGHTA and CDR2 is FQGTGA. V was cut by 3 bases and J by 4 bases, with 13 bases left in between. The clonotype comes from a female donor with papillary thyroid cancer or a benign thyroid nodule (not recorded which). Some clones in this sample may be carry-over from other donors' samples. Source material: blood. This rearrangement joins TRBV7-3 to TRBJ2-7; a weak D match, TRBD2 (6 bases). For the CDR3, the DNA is TGTGCCAGCAGCTTTGGAGGGAGAGGGTACGAGCAGTACTTC. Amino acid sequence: CASSFGGRGYEQYF.